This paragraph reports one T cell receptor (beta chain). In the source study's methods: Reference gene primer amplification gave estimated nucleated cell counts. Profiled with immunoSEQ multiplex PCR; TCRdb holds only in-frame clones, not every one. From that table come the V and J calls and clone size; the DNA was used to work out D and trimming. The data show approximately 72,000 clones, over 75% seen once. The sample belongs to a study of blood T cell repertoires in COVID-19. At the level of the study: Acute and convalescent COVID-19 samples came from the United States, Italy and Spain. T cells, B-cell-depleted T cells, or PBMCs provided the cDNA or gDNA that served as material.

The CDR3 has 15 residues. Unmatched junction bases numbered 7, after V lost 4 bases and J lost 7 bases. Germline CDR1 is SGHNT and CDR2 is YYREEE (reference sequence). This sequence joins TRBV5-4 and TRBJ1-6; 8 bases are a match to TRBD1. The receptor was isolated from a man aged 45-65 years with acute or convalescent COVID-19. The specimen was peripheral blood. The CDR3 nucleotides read TGTGCCAGCAGCGACGGACAGGGAAGGAATTCACCCCTCCACTTT. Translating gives CASSDGQGRNSPLHF. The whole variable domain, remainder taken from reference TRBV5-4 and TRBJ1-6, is ETGVTQSPTHLIKTRGQQVTLRCSSQSGHNTVSWYQQALGQGPQFIFQYYREEENGRGNFPPRFSGLQFPNYSSELNVNALELDDSALYLCASSDGQGRNSPLHFGNGTRLTVT.